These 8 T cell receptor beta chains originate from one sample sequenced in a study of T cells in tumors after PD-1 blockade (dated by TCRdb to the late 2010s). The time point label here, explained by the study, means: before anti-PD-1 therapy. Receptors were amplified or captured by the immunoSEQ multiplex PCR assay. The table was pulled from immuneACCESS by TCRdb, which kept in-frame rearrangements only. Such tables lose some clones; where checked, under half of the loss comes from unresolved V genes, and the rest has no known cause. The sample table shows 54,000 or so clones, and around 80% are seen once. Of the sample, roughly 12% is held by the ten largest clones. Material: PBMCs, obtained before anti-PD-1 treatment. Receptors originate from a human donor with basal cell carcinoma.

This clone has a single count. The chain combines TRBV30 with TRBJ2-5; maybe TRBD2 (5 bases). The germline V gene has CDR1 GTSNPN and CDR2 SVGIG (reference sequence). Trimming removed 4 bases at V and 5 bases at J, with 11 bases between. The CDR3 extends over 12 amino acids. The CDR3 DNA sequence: TGTGCCTGGAAACTAGATACGGAGACCCAGTACTTC. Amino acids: CAWKLDTETQYF.

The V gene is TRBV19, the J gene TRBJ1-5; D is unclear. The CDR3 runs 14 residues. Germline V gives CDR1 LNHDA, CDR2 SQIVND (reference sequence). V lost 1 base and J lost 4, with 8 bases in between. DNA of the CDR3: TGTGCCAGTAGTATAGCGGGGTATAATCAGCCCCAGCATTTT. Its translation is CASSIAGYNQPQHF.

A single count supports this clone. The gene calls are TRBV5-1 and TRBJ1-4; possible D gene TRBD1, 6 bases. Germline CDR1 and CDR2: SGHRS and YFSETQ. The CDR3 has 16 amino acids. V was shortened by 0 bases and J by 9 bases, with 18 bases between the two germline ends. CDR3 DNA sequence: TGCGCCAGCAGCTTGGCCGTCGGGGGCTCAACGCAAAAACTGTTTTTT. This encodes CASSLAVGGSTQKLFF.

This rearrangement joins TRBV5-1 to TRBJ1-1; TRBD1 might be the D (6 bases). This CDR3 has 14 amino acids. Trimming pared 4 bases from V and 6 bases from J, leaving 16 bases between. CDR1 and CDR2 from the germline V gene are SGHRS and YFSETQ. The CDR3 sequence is CASSRQEGDAEAFF. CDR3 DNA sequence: TGCGCCAGCAGCAGGCAAGAGGGGGATGCTGAAGCTTTCTTT.

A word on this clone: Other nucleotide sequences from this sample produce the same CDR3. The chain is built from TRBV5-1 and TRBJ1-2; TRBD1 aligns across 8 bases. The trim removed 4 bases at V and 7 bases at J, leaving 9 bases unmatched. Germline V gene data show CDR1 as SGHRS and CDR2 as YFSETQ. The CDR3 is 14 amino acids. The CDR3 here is CASSPRTGLGGYTF. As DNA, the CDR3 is TGCGCCAGCAGCCCACGGACAGGGCTGGGTGGCTACACCTTC.

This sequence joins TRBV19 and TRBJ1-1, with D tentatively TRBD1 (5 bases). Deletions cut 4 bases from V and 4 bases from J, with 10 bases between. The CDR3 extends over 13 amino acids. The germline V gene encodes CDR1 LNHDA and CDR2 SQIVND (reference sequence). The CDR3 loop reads CASSRDSFTEAFF. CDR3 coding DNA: TGTGCCAGTAGTAGAGACAGCTTCACTGAAGCTTTCTTT.

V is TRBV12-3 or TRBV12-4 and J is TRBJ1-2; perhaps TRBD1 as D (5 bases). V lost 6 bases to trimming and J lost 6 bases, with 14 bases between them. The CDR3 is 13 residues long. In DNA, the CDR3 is TGTGCCAGCAGGCGTACAGGAGCCCATGGCTACACCTTC. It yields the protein CASRRTGAHGYTF.

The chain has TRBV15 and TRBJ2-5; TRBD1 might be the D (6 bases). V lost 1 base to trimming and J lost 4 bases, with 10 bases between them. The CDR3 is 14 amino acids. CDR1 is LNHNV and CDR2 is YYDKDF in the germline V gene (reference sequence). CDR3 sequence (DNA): TGTGCCACCAGCAGAGGAACAGGGATAGAGACCCAGTACTTC. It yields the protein CATSRGTGIETQYF.